The entry that follows covers one T cell receptor beta chain sequence. MiXCR was run by TCRdb on the RT-PCR reads, yielding one entry per CDR3 protein. The profile covers 150,000 to 250,000 distinct CDR3 sequences, with more than 35% appearing a single time and 33% taken by the ten largest. The entry originates in a study of patients and donors after allogeneic stem cell transplantation. The CDR3 is made up of 15 amino acids. Germline lookup yields CDR1 MNHNY and CDR2 SVGAGI (reference sequence). V dropped 4 bases and J dropped 1; count of bases not matched to a gene: 5. The sequenced sample consisted of blood, either unsorted or a sorted T cell fraction (not recorded which). This TCR was recovered from a human donor who was either an allogeneic HSCT recipient or a stem cell or donor lymphocyte infusion donor (not recorded which). It is not recorded whose cells these are; they may come from a transplant donor. The chain carries TRBV6-6 and TRBJ2-5, with 8 bases fitting TRBD2. CDR3 in DNA: TGTGCCAGCAGTTTAAGCGGGAGCCCCCAAGAGACCCAGTACTTC. It translates to CASSLSGSPQETQYF.